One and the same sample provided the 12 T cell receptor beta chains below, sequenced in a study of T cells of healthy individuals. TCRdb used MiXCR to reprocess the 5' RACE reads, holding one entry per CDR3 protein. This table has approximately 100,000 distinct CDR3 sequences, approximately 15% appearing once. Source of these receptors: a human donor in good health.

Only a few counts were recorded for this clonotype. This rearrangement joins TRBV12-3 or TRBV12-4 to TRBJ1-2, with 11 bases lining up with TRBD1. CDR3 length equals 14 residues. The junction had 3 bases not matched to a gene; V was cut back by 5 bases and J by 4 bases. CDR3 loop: CASSRDRGFYGYTF. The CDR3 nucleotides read TGTGCCAGCAGTCGGGACAGGGGGTTCTATGGCTACACCTTC.

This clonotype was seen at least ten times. CDR3 DNA sequence: TGTGCCAGCAGTTTAACGAGAGGCACTGAAGCTTTCTTT. It codes for CASSLTRGTEAFF. The chain carries TRBV28 and TRBJ1-1; D not certain. The length of the CDR3 is 13 residues. The V and J ends lost 2 bases and 4 bases respectively, with 8 bases between them. Germline V gene lookup returns CDR1 MDHEN and CDR2 SYDVKM.

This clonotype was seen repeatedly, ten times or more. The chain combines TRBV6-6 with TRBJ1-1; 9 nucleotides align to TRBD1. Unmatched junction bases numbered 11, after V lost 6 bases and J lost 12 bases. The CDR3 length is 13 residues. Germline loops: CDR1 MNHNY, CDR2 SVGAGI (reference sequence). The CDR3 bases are TGTGCCAGCAGACCCGGACAGGGGATGGACTCTTTCTTT. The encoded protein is CASRPGQGMDSFF.

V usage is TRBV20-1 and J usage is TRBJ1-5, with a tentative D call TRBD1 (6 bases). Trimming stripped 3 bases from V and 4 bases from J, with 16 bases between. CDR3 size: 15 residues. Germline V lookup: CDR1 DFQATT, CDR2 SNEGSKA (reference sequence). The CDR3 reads CSASSPRGDNQPQHF. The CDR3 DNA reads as TGCAGTGCTAGCAGCCCAAGGGGGGATAATCAGCCCCAGCATTTT.

As DNA, the CDR3 is TGTGCCAGCAGCTTATACAGGACAGACTATGGCTACACCTTC. Residues: CASSLYRTDYGYTF. The chain carries TRBV11-1 and TRBJ1-2, with D tentatively TRBD1 (6 bases). V shed 2 bases and J shed 3 bases, with 10 bases lying between them. The CDR3 loop spans 14 amino acids. The germline CDR1 and CDR2 sequences are SGHAT and FQDESV (reference sequence).

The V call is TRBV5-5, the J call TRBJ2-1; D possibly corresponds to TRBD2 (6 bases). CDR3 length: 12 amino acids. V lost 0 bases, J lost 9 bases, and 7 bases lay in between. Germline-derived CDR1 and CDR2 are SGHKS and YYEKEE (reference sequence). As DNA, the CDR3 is TGTGCCAGCAGCTTGGGACTAGGTGAGCAGTTCTTC. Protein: CASSLGLGEQFF.

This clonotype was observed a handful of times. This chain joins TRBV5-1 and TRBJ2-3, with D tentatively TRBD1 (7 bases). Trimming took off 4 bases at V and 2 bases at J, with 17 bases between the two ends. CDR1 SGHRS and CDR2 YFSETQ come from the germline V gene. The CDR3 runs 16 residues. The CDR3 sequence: CASSPRDREFTDTQYF. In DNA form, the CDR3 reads TGCGCCAGCAGCCCGCGGGACAGAGAATTCACAGATACGCAGTATTTT. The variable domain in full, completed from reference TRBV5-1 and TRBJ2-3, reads KAGVTQTPRYLIKTRGQQVTLSCSPISGHRSVSWYQQTPGQGLQFLFEYFSETQRNKGNFPGRFSGRQFSNSRSEMNVSTLELGDSALYLCASSPRDREFTDTQYFGPGTRLTVL.

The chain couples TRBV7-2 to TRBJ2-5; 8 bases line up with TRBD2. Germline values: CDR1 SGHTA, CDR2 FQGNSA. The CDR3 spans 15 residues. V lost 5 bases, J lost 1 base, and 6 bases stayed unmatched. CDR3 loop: CASSPRSGGQETQYF. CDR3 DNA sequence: TGTGCCAGCAGCCCGAGGAGCGGGGGCCAAGAGACCCAGTACTTC. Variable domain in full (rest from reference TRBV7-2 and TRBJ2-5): GAGVSQSPSNKVTEKGKDVELRCDPISGHTALYWYRQSLGQGLEFLIYFQGNSAPDKSGLPSDRFSAERTGGSVSTLTIQRTQQEDSAVYLCASSPRSGGQETQYFGPGTRLLVL.

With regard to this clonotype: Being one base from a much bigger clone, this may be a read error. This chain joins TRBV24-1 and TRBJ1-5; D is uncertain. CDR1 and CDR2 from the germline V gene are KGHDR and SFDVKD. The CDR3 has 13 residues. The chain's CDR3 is CATSVGKNPPQHF. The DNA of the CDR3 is TGTGCCACCAGTGTGGGTAAGAATCCGCCCCAGCATTTT.

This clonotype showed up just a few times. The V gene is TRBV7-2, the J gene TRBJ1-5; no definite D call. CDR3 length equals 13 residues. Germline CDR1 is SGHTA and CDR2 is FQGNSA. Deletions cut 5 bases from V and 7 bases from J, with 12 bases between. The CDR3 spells CASSNNGLQPQHF. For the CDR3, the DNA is TGTGCCAGCAGCAACAATGGACTACAGCCCCAGCATTTT.

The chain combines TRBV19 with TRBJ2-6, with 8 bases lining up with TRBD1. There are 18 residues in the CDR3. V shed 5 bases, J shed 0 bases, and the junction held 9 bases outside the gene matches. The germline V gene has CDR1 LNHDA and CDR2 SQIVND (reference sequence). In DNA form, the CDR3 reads TGTGCCAGTAGTGTGTTGGGACAGGCCAGCTCTGGGGCCAACGTCCTGACTTTC. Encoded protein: CASSVLGQASSGANVLTF. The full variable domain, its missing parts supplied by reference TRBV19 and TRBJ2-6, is DGGITQSPKYLFRKEGQNVTLSCEQNLNHDAMYWYRQDPGQGLRLIYYSQIVNDFQKGDIAEGYSVSREKKESFPLTVTSAQKNPTAFYLCASSVLGQASSGANVLTFGAGSRLTVL.

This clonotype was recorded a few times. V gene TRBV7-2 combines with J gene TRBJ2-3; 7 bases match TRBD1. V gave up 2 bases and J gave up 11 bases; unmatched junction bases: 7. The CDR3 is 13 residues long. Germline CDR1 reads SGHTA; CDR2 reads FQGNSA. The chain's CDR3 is CASSLQGDGGQYF. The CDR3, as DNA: TGTGCCAGCAGCTTACAGGGGGATGGGGGGCAGTATTTT.